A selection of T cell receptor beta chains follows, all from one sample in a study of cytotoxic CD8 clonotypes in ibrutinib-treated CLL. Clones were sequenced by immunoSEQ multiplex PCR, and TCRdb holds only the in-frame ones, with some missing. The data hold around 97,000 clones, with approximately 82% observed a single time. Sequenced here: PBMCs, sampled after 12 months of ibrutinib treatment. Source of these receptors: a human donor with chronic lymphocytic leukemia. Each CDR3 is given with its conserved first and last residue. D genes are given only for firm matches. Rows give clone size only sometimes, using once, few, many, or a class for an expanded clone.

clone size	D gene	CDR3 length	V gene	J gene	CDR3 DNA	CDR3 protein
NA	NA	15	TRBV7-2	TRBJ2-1	TGTGCCAGCAGCTTCGACAGGAACTTCTACAATGAGCAGTTCTTC	CASSFDRNFYNEQFF
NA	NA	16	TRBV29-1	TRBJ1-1	TGCAGCGTTGACCCCCGACAGAATGGAATGAACACTGAAGCTTTCTTT	CSVDPRQNGMNTEAFF
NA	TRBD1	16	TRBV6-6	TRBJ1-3	TGTGCCAGCAGTACAGGGGACGGACGCTCTGGAAACACCATATATTTT	CASSTGDGRSGNTIYF
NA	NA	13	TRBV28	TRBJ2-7	TGTGCCAGTTCTTCGTTCGGAACCTACGAGCAGTACTTC	CASSSFGTYEQYF
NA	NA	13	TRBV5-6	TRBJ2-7	TGTGCCAGCAGCTTAAGGGGGACTAACGAGCAGTACTTC	CASSLRGTNEQYF
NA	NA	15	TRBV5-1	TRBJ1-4	TGCGCCAGCAGCGTTTCGACTGGTGATAATGAAAAACTGTTTTTT	CASSVSTGDNEKLFF
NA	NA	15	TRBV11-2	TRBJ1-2	TGTGCCAGCAGCTTAGATCAGGTGGCTAACTATGGCTACACCTTC	CASSLDQVANYGYTF
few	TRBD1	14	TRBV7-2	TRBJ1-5	TGTGCCAGCAGTCAGGACAGGGCGTATCAGCCCCAGCATTTT	CASSQDRAYQPQHF
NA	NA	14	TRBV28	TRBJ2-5	TGTGCCAGCAGTCTACTAGAGGGGGTGGAGACCCAGTACTTC	CASSLLEGVETQYF
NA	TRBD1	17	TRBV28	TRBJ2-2	TGTGCCAGCAGTTTCGGGTACCAGGGGGTTAACACCGGGGAGCTGTTTTTT	CASSFGYQGVNTGELFF
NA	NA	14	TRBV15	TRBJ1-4	TGTGCCACCAGCAGCCAGAGCCGAAATGAAAAACTGTTTTTT	CATSSQSRNEKLFF
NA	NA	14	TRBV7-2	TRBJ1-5	TGTGCCAGCACCCCAGGCGGTACGCCGCAGCCCCAGCATTTT	CASTPGGTPQPQHF
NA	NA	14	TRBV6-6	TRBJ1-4	TGTGCCAGCAGTCCCCCCGGTAATAATGAAAAACTGTTTTTT	CASSPPGNNEKLFF
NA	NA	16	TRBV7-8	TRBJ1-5	TGTGCCAGCAGCTCCAGAGTCGCAGGGACACAACAGCCCCAGCATTTT	CASSSRVAGTQQPQHF
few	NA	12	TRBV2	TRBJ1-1	TGTGCCAGCAGTGGTGAGCGCCGCGGGGCTTTCTTT	CASSGERRGAFF
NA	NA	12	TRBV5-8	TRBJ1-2	TGTGCCAGCAGCTTGCGGTGGGATGGCTACACCTTC	CASSLRWDGYTF
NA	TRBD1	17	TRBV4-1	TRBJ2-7	TGCGCCAGCAGCCAATACTTGACAGGGACCTTCCTGGTCGAGCAGTACTTC	CASSQYLTGTFLVEQYF
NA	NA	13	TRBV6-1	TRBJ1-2	TGTGCCAGCAGCCTAACAGGGAACTATGGCTACACCTTC	CASSLTGNYGYTF
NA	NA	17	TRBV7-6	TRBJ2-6	TGTGCCAGCAGCCTGCGGGACGGAGACTCTGGGGCCAACGTCCTGACTTTC	CASSLRDGDSGANVLTF
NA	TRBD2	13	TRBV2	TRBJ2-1	TGTGCCAGCAGTGGCGTGGCGGGGGGCCCCGTTGTCTTC	CASSGVAGGPVVF
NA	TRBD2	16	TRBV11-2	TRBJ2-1	TGTGCCAGCAGCCTCCTACTAGCGGGGGGCCAAAATGAGCAGTTCTTC	CASSLLLAGGQNEQFF
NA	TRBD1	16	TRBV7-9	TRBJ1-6	TGTGCCAGCAGCAACGACAGGGAAGGAGGTCATTCACCCCTCCACTTT	CASSNDREGGHSPLHF
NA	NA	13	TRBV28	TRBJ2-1	TGTGCCAGCAGTGGTCTAGGTTACAATGAGCAGTTCTTC	CASSGLGYNEQFF
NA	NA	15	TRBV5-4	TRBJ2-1	TGTGCCAGCAGCTTGGAGTGGGAAAGAAACAATGAGCAGTTCTTC	CASSLEWERNNEQFF
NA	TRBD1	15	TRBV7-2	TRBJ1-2	TGTGCCAGCAGCTTAGAGGGACAGGGACTAGGTGGCTACACCTTC	CASSLEGQGLGGYTF
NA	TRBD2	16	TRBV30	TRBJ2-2	TGTGCCTCGAGACTAGCCCTAGGAAAAAACACCGGGGAGCTGTTTTTT	CASRLALGKNTGELFF
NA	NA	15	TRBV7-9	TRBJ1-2	TGTGCCAGCAGCCGAAGTGGAGACTCCAACTATGGCTACACCTTC	CASSRSGDSNYGYTF
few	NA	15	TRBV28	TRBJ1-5	TGTGCCAGCAGTTTGTCAGATACCCGCAGTCAGCCCCAGCATTTT	CASSLSDTRSQPQHF
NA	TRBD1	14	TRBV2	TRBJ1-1	TGTGCCAGCAGTGAACAGGGGGTTGGCACTGAAGCTTTCTTT	CASSEQGVGTEAFF
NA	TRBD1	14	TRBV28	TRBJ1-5	TGTGCCAGCAGGCCCGGGACAGGGTATCAGCCCCAGCATTTT	CASRPGTGYQPQHF
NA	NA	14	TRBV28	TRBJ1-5	TGTGCCAGCATCACAGGCGGCCTAAATCAGCCCCAGCATTTT	CASITGGLNQPQHF
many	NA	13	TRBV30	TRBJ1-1	TGTGCCTGGAACCGGGACGGTAACACTGAAGCTTTCTTT	CAWNRDGNTEAFF
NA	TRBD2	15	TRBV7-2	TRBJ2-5	TGTGCCAGCAGCCCCCTGTCGGGGGGGCCGTGGACCCAGTACTTC	CASSPLSGGPWTQYF
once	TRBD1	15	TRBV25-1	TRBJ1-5	TGTGCCAGCAGTCCCGGGACAGGGGCTTATCAGCCCCAGCATTTT	CASSPGTGAYQPQHF
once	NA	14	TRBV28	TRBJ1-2	TGTGCCAGCAGTTTATGGTTAGGGGGTCTTGGCTACACCTTC	CASSLWLGGLGYTF
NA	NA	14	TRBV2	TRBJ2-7	TGTGCCAGCAGTGAAGTTACCTCCTCCTACGAGCAGTACTTC	CASSEVTSSYEQYF
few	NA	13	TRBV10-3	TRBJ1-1	TGTGCCATCAGTGAGTCTGGCCTCGGTGAAGCTTTCTTT	CAISESGLGEAFF
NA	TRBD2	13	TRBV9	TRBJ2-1	TGTGCCAGTAGCGGGGGGACCCACAATGAGCAGTTCTTC	CASSGGTHNEQFF
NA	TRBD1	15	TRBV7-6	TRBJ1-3	TGTGCCAGCAGCTCCGGGACAGGGTCAGGAAACACCATATATTTT	CASSSGTGSGNTIYF
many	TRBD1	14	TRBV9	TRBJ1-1	TGTGCCAGCAGCGTAGCTCTTCAGGGGGCAGGAGCTTTCTTT	CASSVALQGAGAFF
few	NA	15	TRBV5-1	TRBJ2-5	TGCGCCAGCAGCCCTACGACGAAAATTAGAGAGACCCAGTACTTC	CASSPTTKIRETQYF
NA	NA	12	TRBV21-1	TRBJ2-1	TGTGCCAGCAGCAAAGGGGGCTCTGAGCAGTTCTTC	CASSKGGSEQFF